These 31 T cell receptor beta chains came from one sample sequenced in a study of T cells in localized non-small cell lung cancer. Repertoires were generated with immunoSEQ multiplex PCR, while TCRdb's copy carries only in-frame clones and drops some. The sample lists about 40,000 clones; 70% to 90% were seen once. Source: peripheral blood, taken before any cancer treatment. Every receptor here comes from a man between 18 and 49 years old with stage I lung adenocarcinoma.

The rearrangement uses TRBV4-3 and TRBJ2-1; the D is unclear. From germline, CDR1 is LGHNA and CDR2 YSLEER. The CDR3 consists of 14 residues. V lost 0 bases, J lost 4 bases, and 7 bases lay in between. The CDR3 DNA sequence: TGCGCCAGCAGCCAAGATGTCGGATACAATGAGCAGTTCTTC. Residues: CASSQDVGYNEQFF.

The V call is TRBV19, the J call TRBJ1-4; D not resolved. The germline gives CDR1 LNHDA, CDR2 SQIVND (reference sequence). This CDR3 has 14 residues. The V and J ends lost 2 bases and 5 bases respectively, with 9 bases between them. CDR3: CASSIRTANEKLFF. The CDR3 DNA follows: TGTGCCAGTAGTATACGGACTGCAAATGAAAAACTGTTTTTT.

The chain employs TRBV30 and TRBJ1-3; TRBD1 matches 7 bases. Germline V lookup: CDR1 GTSNPN, CDR2 SVGIG (reference sequence). V lost 5 bases to trimming and J lost 4 bases; unmatched junction nucleotides: 8. This CDR3 region has 14 residues. Written as DNA, the CDR3 is TGTGCCTGGCGGGGCAGGGGGACGGGAAACACCATATATTTT. Protein: CAWRGRGTGNTIYF. Based on the CDR3 plus reference TRBV30 and TRBJ1-3, the full variable domain is SQTIHQWPATLVQPVGSPLSLECTVEGTSNPNLYWYRQAAGRGLQLLFYSVGIGQISSEVPQNLSASRPQDRQFILSSKKLLLSDSGFYLCAWRGRGTGNTIYFGEGSWLTVV.

By sample fraction, this clone is medium-sized (0.01 to 0.1%). This chain links TRBV29-1 with TRBJ2-7; D might be TRBD1 (6 bases). CDR3 length: 13 amino acids. Germline-derived CDR1 and CDR2 are SQVTM and ANQGSEA. Trimming stripped 5 bases from V and 2 bases from J, with 13 bases between. The CDR3 nucleotides are TGCAGCGTTCAGCGACAGGCCGCCTACGAGCAGTACTTC. Translation gives CSVQRQAAYEQYF.

The rearrangement joins TRBV4-2 to TRBJ1-5, with D unresolved. V gave up 0 bases and J gave up 2 bases, with 8 bases separating them. CDR3 size: 15 residues. Germline CDR1 is LGHNA and CDR2 is YNFKEQ. CDR3 protein: CASSQEAGGNQPQHF. The DNA for the CDR3 is TGTGCCAGCAGCCAAGAGGCTGGCGGCAATCAGCCCCAGCATTTT.

Remarks on this clone: Other nucleotide sequences from this sample produce the same CDR3. V usage is TRBV18 and J usage is TRBJ1-1; no definite D call. Between the trimmed V and J ends, which lost 3 bases and 2 bases, there was a span of 7 bases. CDR1 and CDR2 from the germline V gene are KGHSH and LQKENI. The CDR3 is 13 amino acids. The CDR3, as DNA: TGTGCCAGCTCACCGGGATTAAACACTGAAGCTTTCTTT. This translates into CASSPGLNTEAFF.

This clone ranks as medium-sized. The rearrangement uses TRBV9 and TRBJ2-7, with D perhaps TRBD2 (6 bases). The CDR3 loop spans 14 amino acids. Trimming shortened V by 4 bases and J by 4 bases, and 15 bases separated the two germline ends. CDR1 and CDR2 from the germline V gene are SGDLS and YYNGEE. The CDR3 protein is CASSLDSSVYEQYF. The DNA for the CDR3 is TGTGCCAGCAGCCTGGACTCTAGCGTTTACGAGCAGTACTTC.

The rearrangement uses TRBV7-6 and TRBJ2-7, with D maybe TRBD1 (5 bases). There are 13 residues in the CDR3. The V gene lost 5 bases and the J gene lost 1 base, with 9 bases spanning the gap. Germline CDR1 reads SGHVS; CDR2 reads FNYEAQ. The CDR3 reads CASSLDSSYEQYF. CDR3 DNA: TGTGCCAGCAGCCTAGACAGTTCCTACGAGCAGTACTTC.

The CDR3, as DNA: TGTGCCAGCAGCCGCCCGGGACAAGGTGTTAAGACCCAGTACTTC. Translated: CASSRPGQGVKTQYF. V usage is TRBV7-9 and J usage is TRBJ2-5; D is possibly TRBD1 (6 bases). The V end lost 5 bases, the J end lost 6 bases, and 19 bases lay between the germline ends. Per the germline V gene, CDR1 is SEHNR and CDR2 is FQNEAQ (reference sequence). This CDR3 is 15 amino acids long.

V gene TRBV2 combines with J gene TRBJ1-5; D is ambiguous. V lost 3 bases and J lost 0, with 9 bases in between. The CDR3 is made up of 15 amino acids. The germline V gene has CDR1 SNHLY and CDR2 FYNNEI. The CDR3 DNA follows: TGTGCCAGCAGTGATAGACCTTATAGCAATCAGCCCCAGCATTTT. It specifies CASSDRPYSNQPQHF.

The chain is built from TRBV7-2 and TRBJ2-7, with D perhaps being TRBD1 or TRBD2 (6 bases each). V lost 2 bases, J lost 7 bases, and 12 bases lay in between. The length of the CDR3 is 13 residues. Germline V gene sequence: CDR1 SGHTA, CDR2 FQGNSA. The DNA for the CDR3 is TGTGCCAGCAGCTTATCCAGGAGGGGGGAGCAGTACTTC. Translation gives CASSLSRRGEQYF. The complete variable domain, with remaining parts taken from reference TRBV7-2 and TRBJ2-7, reads GAGVSQSPSNKVTEKGKDVELRCDPISGHTALYWYRQSLGQGLEFLIYFQGNSAPDKSGLPSDRFSAERTGGSVSTLTIQRTQQEDSAVYLCASSLSRRGEQYFGPGTRLTVT.

V usage is TRBV5-4 and J usage is TRBJ1-2; the D gene is possibly TRBD1 (5 bases). V was cut by 1 base and J by 4 bases, with 11 bases left in between. Per germline, CDR1 SGHNT and CDR2 YYREEE (reference sequence). CDR3 length equals 14 residues. CDR3 coding DNA: TGTGCCAGCAGCTTGTATGGGGGGGGCTATGGCTACACCTTC. Protein: CASSLYGGGYGYTF. Combining the CDR3 with reference TRBV5-4 and TRBJ1-2 gives the whole variable domain ETGVTQSPTHLIKTRGQQVTLRCSSQSGHNTVSWYQQALGQGPQFIFQYYREEENGRGNFPPRFSGLQFPNYSSELNVNALELDDSALYLCASSLYGGGYGYTFGSGTRLTVV.

V gene TRBV19 combines with J gene TRBJ1-6, with 8 positions matching TRBD1. Germline V lookup: CDR1 LNHDA, CDR2 SQIVND (reference sequence). The CDR3 totals 13 residues. Unmatched junction bases numbered 2, after V lost 7 bases and J lost 6 bases. The CDR3 is CASKTGGNSPLHF. DNA of the CDR3: TGTGCCAGTAAAACAGGGGGTAATTCACCCCTCCACTTT.

The rearrangement joins TRBV2 to TRBJ1-4; 8 nucleotides match TRBD1. The CDR3 length is 17 residues. The germline gives CDR1 SNHLY, CDR2 FYNNEI. The V segment lost 2 bases and the J segment 12 bases; nucleotides outside the gene matches: 17. The CDR3 region has the DNA TGTGCCAGCAGTGAATGGGGACAGGCCCTCGGGGAAGGAGAACTGTTTTTT. Residues: CASSEWGQALGEGELFF.

J is TRBJ2-7 and V is TRBV18; TRBD1 agrees at 8 bases. The CDR3 extends over 18 amino acids. With 6 bases clipped from V and 0 bases from J, the junction kept 16 bases outside the gene matches. Germline V lookup: CDR1 KGHSH, CDR2 LQKENI. The CDR3 is CASSSGTGPSFSSYEQYF. For the CDR3, the DNA is TGTGCCAGCTCGTCCGGGACAGGCCCCTCTTTCAGCTCCTACGAGCAGTACTTC.

The V gene is TRBV7-2, the J gene TRBJ2-7; D is perhaps TRBD2 (5 bases). Germline V gene sequence: CDR1 SGHTA, CDR2 FQGNSA. V lost 7 bases to trimming and J lost 7 bases, with 14 bases between them. The CDR3 totals 12 residues. CDR3 coding DNA: TGTGCCAGCACCGGACTCTCACGGGAGCAGTACTTC. It yields the protein CASTGLSREQYF.

This clone was counted a few times. The chain recombines TRBV5-1 with TRBJ1-1; D is perhaps TRBD1 (5 bases). CDR1 and CDR2 (germline): SGHRS, YFSETQ. V lost 3 bases and J lost 6, with 18 bases in between. This CDR3 is built from 15 residues. CDR3 protein: CASSSGQAPSPEAFF. For the CDR3, the DNA is TGCGCCAGCAGCTCGGGGCAGGCGCCTTCCCCTGAAGCTTTCTTT.

The V and J genes are TRBV6-6 and TRBJ1-4; 9 nucleotides line up with TRBD1. CDR3 size: 14 residues. With V trimmed by 6 bases and J by 5 bases, 4 bases remained unmatched. Germline V gives CDR1 MNHNY, CDR2 SVGAGI (reference sequence). The CDR3 loop is CASRDRGGNEKLFF. The DNA of the CDR3 is TGTGCCAGCAGGGACAGGGGAGGAAATGAAAAACTGTTTTTT.

The chain links TRBV5-4 to TRBJ2-5; no clear D gene. Germline V lookup: CDR1 SGHNT, CDR2 YYREEE (reference sequence). The CDR3 sequence is 14 residues long. Trimming took off 0 bases at V and 5 bases at J, with 11 bases between the two ends. The CDR3 here is CASSLANLGETQYF. The CDR3 nucleotides are TGTGCCAGCAGCTTGGCCAATCTAGGGGAGACCCAGTACTTC.

The chain links TRBV7-9 to TRBJ1-2, with D tentatively TRBD1 (6 bases). The CDR3 sequence is 14 residues long. V lost 5 bases to trimming and J lost 4 bases, with 14 bases between them. Germline V lookup: CDR1 SEHNR, CDR2 FQNEAQ (reference sequence). The CDR3 DNA is TGTGCCAGCAGCCGCGGGACACCGACCTATGGCTACACCTTC. This translates into CASSRGTPTYGYTF.

This chain joins TRBV15 and TRBJ1-1; D is undetermined. CDR1 and CDR2 from the germline V gene are LNHNV and YYDKDF (reference sequence). Trimming took off 5 bases at V and 1 base at J, with 11 bases between the two ends. The CDR3 consists of 14 residues. CDR3 in amino acids: CATSRSTANTEAFF. DNA for the CDR3: TGTGCCACCAGCCGAAGTACCGCGAACACTGAAGCTTTCTTT.

CDR3 sequence (DNA): TGTGCCAGCTCACCCGACAGGGAGAGAGGAAATGGCTACACCTTC. Its protein is CASSPDRERGNGYTF. The chain uses TRBV18 and TRBJ1-2; TRBD1 aligns across 7 bases. J was trimmed by 6 bases and V by 3 bases; bases with no gene match: 10. The CDR3 is 15 residues long. The germline V gene encodes CDR1 KGHSH and CDR2 LQKENI.

V and J are TRBV18 and TRBJ1-1; perhaps TRBD1 as D (5 bases). V lost 4 bases to trimming and J lost 4 bases, with 10 bases between them. The CDR3 sequence is 13 residues long. Germline CDR1 KGHSH, CDR2 LQKENI. The CDR3: CASSLTGGTEAFF. The DNA of the CDR3 is TGTGCCAGCTCACTGACGGGGGGCACTGAAGCTTTCTTT. Supplemented by reference TRBV18 and TRBJ1-1, the full variable domain reads NAGVMQNPRHLVRRRGQEARLRCSPMKGHSHVYWYRQLPEEGLKFMVYLQKENIIDESGMPKERFSAEFPKEGPSILRIQQVVRGDSAAYFCASSLTGGTEAFFGQGTRLTVV.

This rearrangement joins TRBV10-3 to TRBJ2-1, with 8 positions matching TRBD1. The CDR3 is 13 residues long. Germline CDR1 is ENHRY and CDR2 is SYGVKD. V gave up 3 bases and J gave up 9 bases; unmatched junction bases: 4. Here the CDR3 reads CAISDFRGLEQFF. CDR3 nucleotide sequence: TGTGCCATCAGTGACTTCAGGGGGCTTGAGCAGTTCTTC.

This chain links TRBV9 with TRBJ1-1; TRBD1 agrees at 8 bases. CDR1 is SGDLS and CDR2 is YYNGEE in the germline V gene. This CDR3 spans 17 amino acids. With V trimmed by 6 bases and J by 4 bases, 17 bases remained unmatched. CDR3 coding DNA: TGTGCCAGCAAACTAGAGAGGCAGGGGGCGCGGGTCACTGAAGCTTTCTTT. Encoded protein: CASKLERQGARVTEAFF.

This clone was seen just once. This chain uses TRBV5-6 with TRBJ2-7; 8 bases agree with TRBD2. Germline assignment: CDR1 SGHDT and CDR2 YYEEEE. With V trimmed by 4 bases and J by 3 bases, 6 bases remained unmatched. The CDR3 consists of 14 residues. The CDR3 nucleotides are TGTGCCAGCAGCGTGCGGGGGGCCTACTACGAGCAGTACTTC. Its translation is CASSVRGAYYEQYF. Combining the CDR3 with reference TRBV5-6 and TRBJ2-7 gives the whole variable domain DAGVTQSPTHLIKTRGQQVTLRCSPKSGHDTVSWYQQALGQGPQFIFQYYEEEERQRGNFPDRFSGHQFPNYSSELNVNALLLGDSALYLCASSVRGAYYEQYFGPGTRLTVT.

V is TRBV28 and J is TRBJ1-1; D uncertain. Germline V CDR1 and CDR2: MDHEN, SYDVKM. CDR3 length equals 11 residues. Trimming left V 2 bases short and J 7 bases short, with 5 bases between. CDR3 nucleotides: TGTGCCAGCAGTTTAGAGGGTGAAGCTTTCTTT. Translation gives CASSLEGEAFF.

Concerning this clone itself: The sample contains more than one DNA sequence encoding this CDR3. The CDR3 DNA is TGTGCCAGCAGTGAGAGGCAGGGAGGTGATCAGCCCCAGCATTTT. It is translated as CASSERQGGDQPQHF. The chain joins TRBV6-1 to TRBJ1-5; weak D call: TRBD1 (5 bases). The CDR3 consists of 15 residues. Trimming left V 3 bases short and J 5 bases short, with 14 bases between. Germline values: CDR1 MNHNS, CDR2 SASEGT.

This clone was detected only a few times. The V gene is TRBV7-3, the J gene TRBJ1-1; D perhaps matches TRBD1 (5 bases). This CDR3 is 15 amino acids long. Germline-derived CDR1 and CDR2 are SGHTA and FQGTGA. The ends were cut back, 6 bases at V and 0 bases at J, with 14 bases in the middle. In DNA form, the CDR3 reads TGTGCCAGCAGACCTACAGGTTCCATGAACACTGAAGCTTTCTTT. It specifies CASRPTGSMNTEAFF. The full variable domain, with the rest looked up from reference TRBV7-3 and TRBJ1-1, is GAGVSQTPSNKVTEKGKYVELRCDPISGHTALYWYRQSLGQGPEFLIYFQGTGAADDSGLPNDRFFAVRPEGSVSTLKIQRTERGDSAVYLCASRPTGSMNTEAFFGQGTRLTVV.

This clone was counted only a few times. This chain joins TRBV9 and TRBJ2-1; tentatively, D is TRBD1 or TRBD2 (7 bases each). The CDR3 contains 13 residues. Deletions cut 6 bases from V and 9 bases from J, with 16 bases between. Germline V gene sequence: CDR1 SGDLS, CDR2 YYNGEE. This CDR3 is CASTADREGEQFF. The CDR3, as DNA: TGTGCCAGCACCGCCGACAGGGAGGGTGAGCAGTTCTTC.

This chain joins TRBV18 and TRBJ2-7, with 10 bases aligning to TRBD1. This CDR3 is built from 15 residues. Per germline, CDR1 KGHSH and CDR2 LQKENI. Trimming at V came to 3 bases and at J to 5 bases, leaving 7 bases not matched to a gene. The CDR3 here is CASSPPGQGLNEQYF. The CDR3 nucleotides read TGTGCCAGCTCACCGCCGGGACAGGGGTTAAACGAGCAGTACTTC. Full variable domain (missing parts from reference TRBV18 and TRBJ2-7): NAGVMQNPRHLVRRRGQEARLRCSPMKGHSHVYWYRQLPEEGLKFMVYLQKENIIDESGMPKERFSAEFPKEGPSILRIQQVVRGDSAAYFCASSPPGQGLNEQYFGPGTRLTVT.